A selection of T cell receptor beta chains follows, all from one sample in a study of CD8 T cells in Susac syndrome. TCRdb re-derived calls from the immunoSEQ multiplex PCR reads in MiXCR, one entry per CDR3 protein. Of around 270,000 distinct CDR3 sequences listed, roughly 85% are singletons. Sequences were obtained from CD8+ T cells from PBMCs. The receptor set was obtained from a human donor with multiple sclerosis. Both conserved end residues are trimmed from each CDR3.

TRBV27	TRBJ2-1	ASSLGAGGINEQF
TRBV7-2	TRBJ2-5	ASTSWTGTPTY
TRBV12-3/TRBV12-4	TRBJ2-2	ASSFYERLNTGELF
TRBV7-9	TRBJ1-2	ASTISGSNYGYT
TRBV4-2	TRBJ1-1	ASSLFPPVTYMNTEAF
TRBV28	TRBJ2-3	ASSSVAGDADTQY
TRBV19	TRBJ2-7	ASSTRGTGADEQY
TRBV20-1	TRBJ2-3	SARDGWRSTGGPDTQY
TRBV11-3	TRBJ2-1	ASSKVAGGNNEQF
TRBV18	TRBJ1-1	ASSPRQGRNTEAF
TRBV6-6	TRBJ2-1	ASKIPGTGDYNEQF
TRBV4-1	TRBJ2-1	ASSPSGAEQF
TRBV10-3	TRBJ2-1	AISESSLANYNEQF
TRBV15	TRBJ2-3	ATSNLGLPTDTQY
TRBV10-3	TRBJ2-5	AISDKGYQETQY
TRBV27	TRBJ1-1	ASRFTGNTEAF
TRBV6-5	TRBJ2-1	ASSYSTSGRGLMI
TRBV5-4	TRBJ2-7	ASSPFLVGVMDEQY
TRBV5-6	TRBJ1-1	ASSLLLNTEAF
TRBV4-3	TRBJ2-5	ASSQDGRGVFETQY
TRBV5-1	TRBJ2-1	ASSFGTTDGLEQF
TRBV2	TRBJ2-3	ASYGAHIADTQY
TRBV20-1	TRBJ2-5	SAPVGQGVETQY
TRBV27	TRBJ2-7	ASSYWFSYEQY
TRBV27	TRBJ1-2	ASSLVWIGQGDYGYT
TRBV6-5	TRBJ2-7	ASSYLASGTYEQY
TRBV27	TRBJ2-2	ASSLFLGDNTGELF
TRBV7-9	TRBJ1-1	ASSEQGPMNTEAF
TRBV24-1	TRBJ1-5	ATSEAGWSNQPQH
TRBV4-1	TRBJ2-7	ASSQDSFVGQGVYEQY
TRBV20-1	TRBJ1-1	SARDRGGVTEAF
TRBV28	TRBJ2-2	ASSPPTGRVRVGELF
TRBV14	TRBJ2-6	ASSPRAAGPGANVLT
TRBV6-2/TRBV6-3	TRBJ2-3	ASSYLSARRSADTQY
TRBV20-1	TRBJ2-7	SARHRTEY
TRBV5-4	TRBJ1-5	ASSTYGYNQPQH
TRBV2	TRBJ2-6	ASSDPGNSGANVLT
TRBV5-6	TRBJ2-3	ASSYRGLRTDTQY
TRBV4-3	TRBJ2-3	ASSQDGGSDTQY
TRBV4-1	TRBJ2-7	ASSQETQAINYEQY
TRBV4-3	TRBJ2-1	ASSQDLAGVEGNEQF
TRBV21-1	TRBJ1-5	ASSKVGSGRSNQPQH
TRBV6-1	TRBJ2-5	ASSPGLAGPQETQY
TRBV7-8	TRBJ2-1	ASSPQLAGGLGSYNEQF
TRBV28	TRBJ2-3	ASSHGTSGNTDTQY